The sequence of this TCR beta chain was determined in a study of radiation and T cells in renal cell carcinoma. Study observations and caveats: No pretreatment tumor biopsies were available for baseline clonotypes.

Clones were read by immunoSEQ multiplex PCR, and TCRdb kept only the in-frame ones, dropping some. The table includes just under 150,000 clones, approximately 86% detected once. This sample's time point: blood 4 weeks post-SBRT, at nephrectomy. The treatment is: 15 Gy SBRT to primary tumor, nephrectomy 4 weeks later. Serial blood draws occurred at baseline and 2 and 4 weeks post-SBRT. This clone has just one count. Antigen specificity is unknown. The TCR originated in a woman aged 45-59 years with renal cell carcinoma. The sample consisted of blood, taken from a patient whose treatment included radiotherapy and nephrectomy.

CDR3 nucleotide sequence: TGCGCCAGCAGCACCTCGACAGGGGATAATTCACCCCTCCACTTT. This codes for CASSTSTGDNSPLHF. The genes are TRBV5-1 and TRBJ1-6, with TRBD1 matching 8 bases. CDR3 size: 15 residues. In germline, CDR1 is SGHRS, CDR2 YFSETQ. The ends lost 4 bases at V and 5 bases at J; junction bases unmatched: 5.